A selection of T cell receptor beta chains follows, all from one sample in a study of blood T cell repertoires in COVID-19. The method was immunoSEQ multiplex PCR; TCRdb's version includes in-frame clones alone and lacks a portion of them. This table holds 350,000 to 450,000 clones, over 85% found once. Sequencing was done on a sample of PBMCs or T cells enriched from blood (not recorded which). These receptors all come from a woman younger than 45 who had recovered from COVID-19. Each CDR3 is given with its conserved first and last residue. A D gene is named only where the DNA matches it firmly. Size is omitted from some rows. Given values are once, few, many or a class for expanded clones.

J | size | D | V | DNA | CDR3
TRBJ1-3 | . | . | TRBV15 | TGTGCCACCAGCAGAGATCACACCAACTCTGGAAACACCATATATTTT | CATSRDHTNSGNTIYF
TRBJ2-1 | . | TRBD1 | TRBV6-4 | TGTGCCAGCAGCCACACTGACAGGGTGTTCGATGAGCAGTTCTTC | CASSHTDRVFDEQFF
TRBJ2-5 | . | TRBD2 | TRBV28 | TGTGCCAGCAGACCCGGGACTAGCGGCCAAGAGACCCAGTACTTC | CASRPGTSGQETQYF
TRBJ1-2 | . | . | TRBV7-2 | TGTGCCAGCAGCCGTCTAGCAGGAGCGAACTATGGCTACACCTTC | CASSRLAGANYGYTF
TRBJ2-7 | . | TRBD2 | TRBV19 | TGTGCCAGTAGTATTGGCGGGGGAGTCTACGAGCAGTACTTC | CASSIGGGVYEQYF
TRBJ2-1 | . | . | TRBV4-1 | TGCGCCAGCAGCCAAGCCCCGAGTGAGCAGTTCTTC | CASSQAPSEQFF
TRBJ2-1 | . | . | TRBV27 | TGTGCCAGCAAACGGGGTATCTACAATGAGCAGTTCTTC | CASKRGIYNEQFF
TRBJ2-5 | . | . | TRBV2 | TGTGCCAGCAGTGAGTCTAGCGCAAGGAAGACCCAGTACTTC | CASSESSARKTQYF
TRBJ1-3 | . | TRBD1 | TRBV18 | TGTGCCAGCTCCCCCGGGACAGCAAGTGGAAACACCATATATTTT | CASSPGTASGNTIYF
TRBJ1-3 | . | . | TRBV5-1 | TGCGCCAGCAGCTTGGGGTCGTCGACGCACAGGAACACCATATATTTT | CASSLGSSTHRNTIYF
TRBJ2-3 | . | TRBD2 | TRBV3-1/TRBV3-2 | TGTGCCAGCAGCCAAGTGGGAGGGCGCTGGTATTTT | CASSQVGGRWYF
TRBJ1-1 | . | . | TRBV4-1 | TGCGCCAGCAGCCACTCCCAGGGCTACACTGAAGCTTTCTTT | CASSHSQGYTEAFF
TRBJ2-7 | . | . | TRBV18 | TGTGCCAGCTCACCTAATCAGCAGGGTTACGAGCAGTACTTC | CASSPNQQGYEQYF
TRBJ2-3 | . | . | TRBV2 | TGTGCCAGCAGTTCCATCTGGGGGGGCATTGATCCAGATACGCAGTATTTT | CASSSIWGGIDPDTQYF
TRBJ2-7 | . | TRBD2 | TRBV7-2 | TGTGCCAGCAGCTTAGGACTAGCGGCCCAATACGAGCAGTACTTC | CASSLGLAAQYEQYF
TRBJ2-3 | . | TRBD1 | TRBV6-2/TRBV6-3 | TGTGCCAGCAGTTACGTCACAGGGGCAGATACGCAGTATTTT | CASSYVTGADTQYF
TRBJ1-2 | . | TRBD1 | TRBV18 | TGTGCCAGCTCACTTCTGGGGCCGGGACAGGGTATTAACTATGGCTACACCTTC | CASSLLGPGQGINYGYTF
TRBJ1-5 | . | . | TRBV11-2 | TGTGCCAGCAGCTTAGATCGAGATCAGCCCCAGCATTTT | CASSLDRDQPQHF
TRBJ1-1 | once | TRBD1 | TRBV2 | TGTGCCAGCAGCGAACAGGGGGTTGAGAACACTGAAGCTTTCTTT | CASSEQGVENTEAFF
TRBJ1-6 | . | TRBD1 | TRBV27 | TGTGCCAGCAGTTTAAGGGGGCGCTTTTCACCCCTCCACTTT | CASSLRGRFSPLHF
TRBJ2-7 | . | TRBD2 | TRBV7-9 | TGTGCCAGCAGCCCTTTCACCGGGACTAGGAGCGAGCAGTACTTC | CASSPFTGTRSEQYF
TRBJ1-2 | . | . | TRBV30 | TGTGCCTGGAGCGAATTGGGGGAGGGTGGCTACACCTTC | CAWSELGEGGYTF
TRBJ1-2 | . | TRBD1 | TRBV27 | TGTGCCAGCAGTCCTGGGACAGGGGTCAACTATGGCTACACCTTC | CASSPGTGVNYGYTF
TRBJ1-1 | . | TRBD1 | TRBV11-2 | TGTGCCAGCAGCGAACAGGGGGGCACTGAAGCTTTCTTT | CASSEQGGTEAFF
TRBJ1-2 | few | TRBD1 | TRBV5-1 | TGCGCCAGCAGCACAGGGGGGTCCTATGGCTACACCTTC | CASSTGGSYGYTF
TRBJ1-6 | . | TRBD1 | TRBV5-1 | TGCGCCAGCAGCTTGATGACAGGGCCGGGAAATTCACCCCTCCACTTT | CASSLMTGPGNSPLHF
TRBJ1-1 | . | . | TRBV9 | TGTGCCAGCAGCGTAGTGGGGGGGCCGAACACTGAAGCTTTCTTT | CASSVVGGPNTEAFF
TRBJ2-7 | . | TRBD2 | TRBV14 | TGTGCCAGCAGCCACTTAGCGGGAGGACTTTACGAGCAGTACTTC | CASSHLAGGLYEQYF
TRBJ1-5 | . | . | TRBV5-1 | TGCGCCAGCAGGTTGGATCAGGGAACTTATAGCAATCAGCCCCAGCATTTT | CASRLDQGTYSNQPQHF